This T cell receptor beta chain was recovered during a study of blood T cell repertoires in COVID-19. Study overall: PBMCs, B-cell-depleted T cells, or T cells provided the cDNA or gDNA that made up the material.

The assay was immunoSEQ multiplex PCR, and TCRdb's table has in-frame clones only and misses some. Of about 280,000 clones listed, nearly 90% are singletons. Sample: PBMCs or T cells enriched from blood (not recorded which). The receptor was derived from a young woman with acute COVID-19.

CDR3 coding DNA: TGTGCCAGCAGTTCCAGTAGCCCTAACTATGGCTACACCTTC. As protein: CASSSSSPNYGYTF. The rearrangement uses TRBV28 and TRBJ1-2; D gene ambiguous. Trimming shortened V by 4 bases and J by 0 bases, and 9 bases separated the two germline ends. The CDR3 runs to 14 residues. Germline V gives CDR1 MDHEN, CDR2 SYDVKM.